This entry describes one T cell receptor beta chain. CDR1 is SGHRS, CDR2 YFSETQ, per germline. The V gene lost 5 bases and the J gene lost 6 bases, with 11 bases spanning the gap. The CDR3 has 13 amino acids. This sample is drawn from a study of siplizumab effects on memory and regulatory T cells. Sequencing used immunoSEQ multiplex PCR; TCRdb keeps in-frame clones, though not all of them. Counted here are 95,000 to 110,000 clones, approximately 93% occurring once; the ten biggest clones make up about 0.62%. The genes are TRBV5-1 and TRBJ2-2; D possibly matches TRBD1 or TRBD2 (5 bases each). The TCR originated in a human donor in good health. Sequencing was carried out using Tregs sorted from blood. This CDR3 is CASRGTQPGELFF. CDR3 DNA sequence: TGCGCCAGCAGGGGGACCCAGCCCGGGGAGCTGTTTTTT.